The 2 T cell receptor beta chains below were found in one sample sequenced in a study of blood T cell repertoires in COVID-19. Libraries were prepared by immunoSEQ multiplex PCR; TCRdb keeps only in-frame clonotypes and omits some of them. Among 150,000 to 200,000 clones listed, nearly 90% were seen once. The sample comprised peripheral blood. The source of these receptors is a man in his 60s with active or convalescent COVID-19.

The chain uses TRBV3-1 (or the pseudogene TRBV3-2) and TRBJ1-2; D gene uncertain. This CDR3 comprises 14 residues. V lost 0 bases and J lost 8, with 13 bases in between. The germline V gene has CDR1 LGHDT and CDR2 YNNKEL (reference sequence). The CDR3 spells CASSQDLSKRGYTF. The CDR3 DNA follows: TGTGCCAGCAGCCAAGATCTCTCAAAGCGAGGCTACACCTTC.

J is TRBJ2-4 and V is TRBV7-2, with D maybe TRBD1 (5 bases). Trimming removed 1 base from V and 4 bases from J, with 11 bases in between. Germline CDR1 is SGHTA and CDR2 is FQGNSA. The CDR3 has 15 residues. In DNA form, the CDR3 reads TGTGCCAGCAGCTTAGGCGGCAGGGCTAAAAACATTCAGTACTTC. Encoded protein: CASSLGGRAKNIQYF. The whole variable domain, filled in from reference TRBV7-2 and TRBJ2-4, reads GAGVSQSPSNKVTEKGKDVELRCDPISGHTALYWYRQSLGQGLEFLIYFQGNSAPDKSGLPSDRFSAERTGGSVSTLTIQRTQQEDSAVYLCASSLGGRAKNIQYFGAGTRLSVL.